Sequencing of this T cell receptor (beta chain) was carried out in a study of beta chain features in type 1 diabetes. Whole-study findings and limits: Researchers report that Type 1 diabetes patients had moderately but significantly shorter TCRB CDR3s across all four CD4+ subsets. The study found fewer insertions and more deletions at VDJ junctions in type 1 diabetes patients. It was among patients, rather than healthy donors, that naive, central memory and Treg TCRB repertoires appeared more similar.

A word on this clone: Its antigen is still unknown.

The sequenced template was cDNA made from the entire isolated RNA. Assay used: immunoSEQ multiplex PCR; TCRdb lists only in-frame clones, some missing. The top ten clones hold about 0.6% of a sample with a few hundred thousand clones, 8% to 10% of them seen once. CDR1 SGHAT and CDR2 FQNNGV come from the germline V gene. Germline trimming cut 3 bases from V and 5 bases from J; bases unmatched to any gene: 9. This CDR3 region has 16 residues. The chain couples TRBV11-2 to TRBJ2-5; the match to TRBD2 covers 10 bases. What was sequenced was central memory CD4+ T cells from blood. The sequence came from a man aged 30 to 39 with type 1 diabetes. CDR3 sequence reads: CASSFGLAGVGETQYF. CDR3 in DNA: TGTGCCAGCAGCTTCGGGCTAGCGGGAGTTGGGGAGACCCAGTACTTC. Full variable domain (remainder filled in from reference TRBV11-2 and TRBJ2-5): EAGVAQSPRYKIIEKRQSVAFWCNPISGHATLYWYQQILGQGPKLLIQFQNNGVVDDSQLPKDRFSAERLKGVDSTLKIQPAKLEDSAVYLCASSFGLAGVGETQYFGPGTRLLVL.